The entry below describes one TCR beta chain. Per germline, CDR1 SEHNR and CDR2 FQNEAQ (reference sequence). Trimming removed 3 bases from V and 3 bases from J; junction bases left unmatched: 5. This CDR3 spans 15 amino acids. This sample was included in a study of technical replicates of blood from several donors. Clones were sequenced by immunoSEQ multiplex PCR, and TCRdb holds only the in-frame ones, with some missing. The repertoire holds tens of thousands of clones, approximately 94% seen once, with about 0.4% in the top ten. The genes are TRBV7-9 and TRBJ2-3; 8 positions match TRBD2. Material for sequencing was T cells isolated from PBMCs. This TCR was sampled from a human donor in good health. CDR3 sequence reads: CASSFSAGGTDTQYF. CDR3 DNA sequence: TGTGCCAGCAGCTTCTCGGCGGGAGGTACAGATACGCAGTATTTT.